The 28 T cell receptor beta chains in this list originate from one sample, sequenced in a study of graft-versus-host responses after intestinal transplantation. Clones were sequenced by immunoSEQ multiplex PCR, and TCRdb holds only the in-frame ones, with some missing. Found here are 100,000 to 140,000 clones, roughly 87% of them singletons; the top ten hold 0.71%. These TCRs are of unknown antigen specificity. The sequenced sample was unstimulated CD4+ T cells sorted from spleen or lymph node cells, obtained before transplant. The receptors come from a human donor who was the organ donor for an intestinal transplant.

V gene TRBV20-1 combines with J gene TRBJ1-1; unclear D gene. V was pared by 5 bases and J by 4 bases, with 8 bases between. The CDR3 spans 11 residues. Germline V gene lookup returns CDR1 DFQATT and CDR2 SNEGSKA (reference sequence). The CDR3 DNA reads TGCAGTGCTCACGAGGGCACTGAAGCTTTCTTT. Its protein is CSAHEGTEAFF.

The chain is built from TRBV6-1 and TRBJ2-5; D is perhaps TRBD1 (5 bases). V dropped 5 bases and J dropped 3 bases, with 16 bases sitting between them. Germline V gene lookup returns CDR1 MNHNS and CDR2 SASEGT. The CDR3 is made up of 15 amino acids. This CDR3 is CASSFVQGKKETQYF. Written as DNA, the CDR3 is TGTGCCAGCAGTTTCGTCCAGGGAAAAAAAGAGACCCAGTACTTC.

V usage is TRBV7-2 and J usage is TRBJ2-5, with 7 bases identical to TRBD2. This CDR3 contains 14 residues. CDR1 is SGHTA, CDR2 FQGNSA, per germline. Germline trimming cut 5 bases from V and 8 bases from J; bases unmatched to any gene: 11. CDR3 amino acids: CASSPPGGRRTQYF. CDR3 DNA: TGTGCCAGCAGCCCACCGGGGGGACGAAGAACCCAGTACTTC. Full variable domain (remainder filled in from reference TRBV7-2 and TRBJ2-5): GAGVSQSPSNKVTEKGKDVELRCDPISGHTALYWYRQSLGQGLEFLIYFQGNSAPDKSGLPSDRFSAERTGGSVSTLTIQRTQQEDSAVYLCASSPPGGRRTQYFGPGTRLLVL.

This clone was found once. The J gene is TRBJ2-6, the V gene TRBV5-4; D remains unclear. Germline CDR1 is SGHNT and CDR2 is YYREEE (reference sequence). Deletions cut 7 bases from V and 2 bases from J, with 7 bases between. This CDR3 region has 13 residues. The CDR3, as DNA: TGTGCCAGCCTAACAGCTGGGGCCAACGTCCTGACTTTC. Protein product: CASLTAGANVLTF. Variable domain in full (rest from reference TRBV5-4 and TRBJ2-6): ETGVTQSPTHLIKTRGQQVTLRCSSQSGHNTVSWYQQALGQGPQFIFQYYREEENGRGNFPPRFSGLQFPNYSSELNVNALELDDSALYLCASLTAGANVLTFGAGSRLTVL.

This chain joins TRBV6-6 and TRBJ1-1; D not resolved. The CDR3 sequence is 12 residues long. Trimming stripped 3 bases from V and 11 bases from J, with 13 bases between. The germline gives CDR1 MNHNY, CDR2 SVGAGI (reference sequence). The chain's CDR3 is CASSYEGRRAFF. In DNA, the CDR3 is TGTGCCAGCAGTTATGAGGGCCGGAGGGCTTTCTTT.

This rearrangement joins TRBV10-3 to TRBJ1-6, with D possibly matching TRBD1 (5 bases). Germline lookup yields CDR1 ENHRY and CDR2 SYGVKD. The CDR3 contains 13 residues. V was shortened by 4 bases and J by 8 bases, with 9 bases between the two germline ends. This chain's CDR3 is CAISGTTDSPLHF. CDR3 coding DNA: TGTGCCATCAGTGGGACAACCGATTCACCCCTCCACTTT.

The table lists this clone with a count of one. The gene calls are TRBV6-5 and TRBJ1-5; a weak D match, TRBD1 (5 bases). With 6 bases removed from V and 6 bases from J, the gap between germline ends came to 9 bases. The CDR3 covers 12 residues. Germline assignment: CDR1 MNHEY and CDR2 SVGAGI. CDR3 region: CASSFRGQPQHF. The DNA of the CDR3 is TGTGCCAGCAGCTTTAGGGGTCAGCCCCAGCATTTT.

The chain joins TRBV11-2 to TRBJ2-7; D possibly corresponds to TRBD2 (6 bases). The CDR3 runs to 14 residues. V was shortened by 1 base and J by 4 bases, with 11 bases between the two germline ends. Germline V gene lookup returns CDR1 SGHAT and CDR2 FQNNGV. The CDR3 region has the DNA TGTGCCAGCAGCTTAGCCGGGAGCAGTTACGAGCAGTACTTC. It is translated as CASSLAGSSYEQYF.

V usage is TRBV19 and J usage is TRBJ1-5, with a weak D call TRBD1 (5 bases). The CDR3 has 16 amino acids. Trimming cost V 6 bases and J 6 bases, with 21 bases left between them. Per germline, CDR1 LNHDA and CDR2 SQIVND (reference sequence). CDR3 loop: CASSQMGLDVGQPQHF. CDR3 nucleotides: TGTGCCAGTAGCCAGATGGGACTCGATGTAGGTCAGCCCCAGCATTTT.

This clone was detected only once. The rearrangement uses TRBV11-2 and TRBJ1-5; D gene ambiguous. With 1 base removed from V and 5 bases from J, the gap between germline ends came to 9 bases. This CDR3 has 14 amino acids. Germline lookup yields CDR1 SGHAT and CDR2 FQNNGV. The CDR3 loop reads CASSLGAGDQPQHF. For the CDR3, the DNA is TGTGCCAGCAGCTTAGGGGCAGGAGATCAGCCCCAGCATTTT.

V usage is TRBV5-4 and J usage is TRBJ2-5; D may be TRBD1 or TRBD2 (5 bases each). The CDR3 has 16 amino acids. Looked up from germline, CDR1 is SGHNT and CDR2 is YYREEE (reference sequence). Deletions cut 7 bases from V and 7 bases from J, with 26 bases between. CDR3 nucleotide sequence: TGTGCCAGCGGGTCCTCGCCCGGGACCCCTCCAGGGACCCAGTACTTC. This codes for CASGSSPGTPPGTQYF.

This clone came up many times. V gene TRBV21-1 combines with J gene TRBJ2-1. TRBV21-1 is a documented pseudogene. CDR3 length: 17 amino acids. CDR3 loop: CASSKAGDSKSYNEQFF. The CDR3, as DNA: TGTGCCAGCAGCAAAGCGGGAGACAGCAAGAGTTACAATGAGCAGTTCTTC.

The chain joins TRBV5-4 to TRBJ2-6; D may be TRBD2 (6 bases). V was shortened by 3 bases and J by 0 bases, with 13 bases between the two germline ends. The germline gives CDR1 SGHNT, CDR2 YYREEE (reference sequence). The length of the CDR3 is 17 residues. The CDR3 region is CASSSPAGSSGANVLTF. CDR3 sequence (DNA): TGTGCCAGCAGCTCCCCCGCGGGATCCTCTGGGGCCAACGTCCTGACTTTC.

The CDR3 loop reads CASSRERSYNEQFF. In DNA form, the CDR3 reads TGTGCCAGCAGCAGAGAGCGGAGCTACAATGAGCAGTTCTTC. The chain has TRBV11-2 and TRBJ2-1; tentatively, D is TRBD2 (5 bases). This CDR3 is built from 14 residues. V lost 5 bases to trimming and J lost 3 bases, with 11 bases between them. Germline CDR1 reads SGHAT; CDR2 reads FQNNGV.

The chain joins TRBV5-5 to TRBJ2-7, with TRBD1 identical over 8 bases. CDR3 size: 13 residues. The junction had 3 bases not matched to a gene; V was cut back by 5 bases and J by 2 bases. Germline assignment: CDR1 SGHKS and CDR2 YYEKEE (reference sequence). In DNA, the CDR3 is TGTGCCAGCAGTAAACAGGGGGCCTACGAGCAGTACTTC. Its translation is CASSKQGAYEQYF. The full variable domain, completed using reference TRBV5-5 and TRBJ2-7, is DAGVTQSPTHLIKTRGQQVTLRCSPISGHKSVSWYQQVLGQGPQFIFQYYEKEERGRGNFPDRFSARQFPNYSSELNVNALLLGDSALYLCASSKQGAYEQYFGPGTRLTVT.

This chain links TRBV6-6 with TRBJ1-2; 7 bases align to TRBD1. This CDR3 is built from 12 residues. Germline assignment: CDR1 MNHNY and CDR2 SVGAGI (reference sequence). V shed 4 bases, J shed 4 bases, and the junction held 0 bases outside the gene matches. CDR3 protein: CASSSGGYGYTF. The CDR3 DNA is TGTGCCAGCAGTTCAGGGGGCTATGGCTACACCTTC.

The DNA of the CDR3 is TGTGCCAGCAGTTACGATACGGGGTCGGGCTACACCTTC. Protein product: CASSYDTGSGYTF. The rearrangement joins TRBV6-5 to TRBJ1-2; no firm D call. The length of the CDR3 is 13 residues. Per germline, CDR1 MNHEY and CDR2 SVGAGI. Trimming stripped 2 bases from V and 8 bases from J, with 12 bases between.

This clone was found a few times. The CDR3 protein is CASGLVPGDTQYF. DNA for the CDR3: TGTGCTAGTGGTTTGGTACCGGGAGATACGCAGTATTTT. The chain carries TRBV12-5 and TRBJ2-3; no clear D. This CDR3 has 13 residues. V was clipped by 0 bases and J by 5 bases, with 6 bases between them. Per germline, CDR1 LGHNT and CDR2 FRNRAP.

The rearrangement joins TRBV5-1 to TRBJ1-1, with TRBD1 matching 8 bases. CDR3 length: 14 amino acids. The V gene end was trimmed by 3 bases and the J gene end by 1 base; junction bases not matched to a gene: 2. Germline V gives CDR1 SGHRS, CDR2 YFSETQ. Here the CDR3 reads CASSYTGGNTEAFF. The CDR3 DNA sequence: TGCGCCAGCAGCTATACAGGGGGGAACACTGAAGCTTTCTTT. The full variable domain, with the rest looked up from reference TRBV5-1 and TRBJ1-1, is KAGVTQTPRYLIKTRGQQVTLSCSPISGHRSVSWYQQTPGQGLQFLFEYFSETQRNKGNFPGRFSGRQFSNSRSEMNVSTLELGDSALYLCASSYTGGNTEAFFGQGTRLTVV.

Turning to this clone: At one end the junction does not follow the germline gene, possibly because of a read error. DNA of the CDR3: TGTGCCAGCAGTTACTCGTTAGGGACCGACAGGGCCTTC. It yields the protein CASSYSLGTDRAF. The chain combines TRBV6-5 with TRBJ1-2; TRBD1 matches 7 bases. CDR1 and CDR2 from the germline V gene are MNHEY and SVGAGI. This CDR3 spans 13 amino acids.

The chain links TRBV18 to TRBJ1-2; perhaps TRBD1 as D (6 bases). This CDR3 has 16 residues. The germline V gene encodes CDR1 KGHSH and CDR2 LQKENI. The V end lost 5 bases, the J end lost 3 bases, and 19 bases lay between the germline ends. DNA for the CDR3: TGTGCCAGCTCATCCCAGGGGACAAGGGACGACTATGGCTACACCTTC. Protein product: CASSSQGTRDDYGYTF. The variable domain in full, completed from reference TRBV18 and TRBJ1-2, reads NAGVMQNPRHLVRRRGQEARLRCSPMKGHSHVYWYRQLPEEGLKFMVYLQKENIIDESGMPKERFSAEFPKEGPSILRIQQVVRGDSAAYFCASSSQGTRDDYGYTFGSGTRLTVV.

This sequence joins TRBV6-1 and TRBJ2-7; no definite D call. CDR3 length equals 9 residues. Germline V gene data show CDR1 as MNHNS and CDR2 as SASEGT. V gave up 1 base and J gave up 8 bases, with 0 bases separating them. As DNA, the CDR3 is TGTGCCAGCAGTGAAGAGCAGTACTTC. Protein sequence: CASSEEQYF.

This sequence joins TRBV11-2 and TRBJ2-5; 8 bases agree with TRBD2. The CDR3 has 14 amino acids. Losses at the gene ends were 2 bases for V and 5 bases for J; bases not matched to a gene: 4. Looked up from germline, CDR1 is SGHAT and CDR2 is FQNNGV. The CDR3 region is CASSLSGGPETQYF. DNA for the CDR3: TGTGCCAGCAGCTTATCGGGAGGGCCGGAGACCCAGTACTTC.

The count of this clone is one. V is TRBV15 and J is TRBJ2-3; 7 positions agree with TRBD1. The J segment lost 2 bases and the V segment lost 5 bases, leaving 10 bases of the junction unmatched. The germline CDR1 and CDR2 sequences are LNHNV and YYDKDF (reference sequence). The CDR3 has 16 residues. DNA of the CDR3: TGTGCCACCAGCTTACGGACAGGAGCCTCCACAGATACGCAGTATTTT. Protein: CATSLRTGASTDTQYF.

The chain joins TRBV9 to TRBJ2-6; D is ambiguous. Germline CDR1 reads SGDLS; CDR2 reads YYNGEE. V lost 0 bases to trimming and J lost 2 bases, with 12 bases between them. The CDR3 extends over 17 amino acids. The CDR3 DNA follows: TGTGCCAGCAGCGTAGCTACCTCGCCTGCTGGGGCCAACGTCCTGACTTTC. This encodes CASSVATSPAGANVLTF.

This chain connects TRBV6-1 to TRBJ1-6; D is possibly TRBD1 (5 bases). Trimming took off 8 bases at V and 6 bases at J, with 11 bases between the two ends. The germline V gene encodes CDR1 MNHNS and CDR2 SASEGT. This CDR3 comprises 13 residues. The DNA of the CDR3 is TGTGCCAGCCTTGGGACCGCTAATTCACCCCTCCACTTT. The encoded protein is CASLGTANSPLHF.

The chain uses TRBV6-1 and TRBJ2-5; TRBD2 matches at 7 bases. The germline gives CDR1 MNHNS, CDR2 SASEGT. The CDR3 has 12 amino acids. Trimming removed 8 bases from V and 4 bases from J; junction bases left unmatched: 4. CDR3 sequence: CASGGVRETQYF. CDR3 sequence (DNA): TGTGCCAGCGGGGGGGTCCGAGAGACCCAGTACTTC.

This clone came up a few times. This chain uses TRBV9 with TRBJ2-1, with TRBD2 matching over 12 bases. V lost 3 bases and J lost 4; bases outside the gene matches: 5. The CDR3 totals 16 residues. Germline lookup yields CDR1 SGDLS and CDR2 YYNGEE. The CDR3 region is CASSGLLAGGYNEQFF. In DNA, the CDR3 is TGTGCCAGCAGCGGATTACTAGCGGGAGGATACAATGAGCAGTTCTTC.